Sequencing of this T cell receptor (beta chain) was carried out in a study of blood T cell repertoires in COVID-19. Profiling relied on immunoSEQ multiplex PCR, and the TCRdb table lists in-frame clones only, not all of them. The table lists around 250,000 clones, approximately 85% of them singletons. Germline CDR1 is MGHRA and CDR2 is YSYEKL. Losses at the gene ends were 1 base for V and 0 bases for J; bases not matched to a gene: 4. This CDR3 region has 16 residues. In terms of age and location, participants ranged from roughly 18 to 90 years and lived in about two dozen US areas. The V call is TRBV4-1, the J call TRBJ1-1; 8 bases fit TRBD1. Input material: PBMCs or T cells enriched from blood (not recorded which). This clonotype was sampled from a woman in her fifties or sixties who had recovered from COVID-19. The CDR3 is CASSQGQGTLNTEAFF. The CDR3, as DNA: TGCGCCAGCAGCCAAGGACAGGGGACGCTGAACACTGAAGCTTTCTTT.